The 22 T cell receptor beta chains below were found in one sample sequenced in a study of T cells in Graves' hyperthyroidism and ophthalmopathy. Regions amplified from RNA transcripts were the TCR beta CDR3 regions. With the HTBI primer set, the TCR CDR3 went through a first round of RT-PCR. TCRdb processed the multiplex PCR reads anew with MiXCR; each CDR3 protein has one entry. The repertoire holds fewer than 650,000 distinct CDR3 sequences, approximately 48% seen once, with 44% in the top ten. Source material: peripheral blood or thyroid tissue (not recorded which). Every receptor here comes from an adult woman with Graves' disease, either hyperthyroidism or ophthalmopathy (not recorded which).

The rearrangement joins TRBV2 to TRBJ1-1; 7 bases are a match to TRBD1. The CDR3 runs to 13 residues. V lost 6 bases and J lost 7; bases outside the gene matches: 8. Germline values: CDR1 SNHLY, CDR2 FYNNEI. The CDR3 loop is CASSSSGQDEAFF. CDR3 sequence (DNA): TGTGCCAGCAGCTCTAGCGGACAGGATGAAGCTTTCTTT.

The chain combines TRBV7-3 with TRBJ1-4; tentative D call: TRBD1 (6 bases). This CDR3 comprises 14 residues. Germline CDR1 and CDR2: SGHTA and FQGTGA. The V end lost 6 bases, the J end lost 8 bases, and 16 bases lay between the germline ends. CDR3 sequence reads: CASSQRTRGEKLFF. The CDR3 DNA follows: TGTGCCAGCAGTCAAAGGACAAGGGGGGAAAAACTGTTTTTT.

This clonotype was counted between two and nine times. Possible read error: a much larger clone is one base away. The chain carries TRBV3-1 and TRBJ1-6; D call uncertain. Trimming removed 3 bases from V and 0 bases from J, with 6 bases in between. CDR3 length: 15 residues. Germline assignment: CDR1 LGHDT and CDR2 YNNKEL (reference sequence). The CDR3 region has the DNA TGTGCCAGCAGCCATCGGAGCTCCTATAATTCACCCCTCCACTTT. Residues: CASSHRSSYNSPLHF.

This clonotype was detected many times. The chain links TRBV20-1 to TRBJ1-4; 7 nucleotides line up with TRBD1. The CDR3 runs to 13 residues. V lost 3 bases to trimming and J lost 6 bases; unmatched junction nucleotides: 4. The V gene's germline CDR1 is DFQATT and CDR2 SNEGSKA (reference sequence). The CDR3 DNA sequence: TGCAGTGCTAGGATCGGGACAGATGAAAAACTGTTTTTT. As protein: CSARIGTDEKLFF.

V is TRBV7-8 and J is TRBJ2-7, with TRBD2 matching 11 bases. Looked up from germline, CDR1 is SGHVS and CDR2 is FQNEAQ. Unmatched junction bases numbered 2, after V lost 5 bases and J lost 5 bases. This CDR3 has 13 residues. Written as DNA, the CDR3 is TGTGCCAGCAGCCGACTAGCGGGGAACGAGCAGTACTTC. This encodes CASSRLAGNEQYF.

J is TRBJ1-1 and V is TRBV20-1, with TRBD1 identical over 7 bases. The V and J ends lost 6 bases and 0 bases, in that order; junction bases with no gene match: 16. CDR3 length equals 17 residues. In germline, CDR1 is DFQATT, CDR2 SNEGSKA (reference sequence). The CDR3 sequence is CSAPRTGQGVMNTEAFF. For the CDR3, the DNA is TGCAGTGCCCCCAGGACAGGCCAGGGAGTCATGAACACTGAAGCTTTCTTT.

This clonotype has more than one count but fewer than ten. Here the CDR3 DNA reads TGTGCCAGCAGCTTATTGGGGGAACATGGCTACACCTTC. Amino acids: CASSLLGEHGYTF. The chain carries TRBV7-2 and TRBJ1-2, with D tentatively TRBD1 (5 bases). Trimming removed 2 bases from V and 6 bases from J, with 10 bases in between. Germline assignment: CDR1 SGHTA and CDR2 FQGNSA. The CDR3 totals 13 residues.

This clonotype occurred a few times. This chain links TRBV29-1 with TRBJ2-5; possibly TRBD2 for D (6 bases). In germline, CDR1 is SQVTM, CDR2 ANQGSEA. Trimming stripped 7 bases from V and 4 bases from J, with 13 bases between. CDR3 size: 12 residues. The CDR3 DNA follows: TGCAGCGCTCCACTAGCCGGAGAGACCCAGTACTTC. Its protein product is CSAPLAGETQYF.

This clonotype was recorded many times. In nucleotides, the CDR3 is TGTGCCAGCAGTGATGGGTACCAAGAGACCCAGTACTTC. Translation: CASSDGYQETQYF. The chain combines TRBV2 with TRBJ2-5; D uncertain. The V gene's germline CDR1 is SNHLY and CDR2 FYNNEI. The CDR3 contains 13 residues. Trimming pared 3 bases from V and 0 bases from J, leaving 5 bases between. The entire variable domain, with the rest obtained from reference TRBV2 and TRBJ2-5, is as follows: EPEVTQTPSHQVTQMGQEVILRCVPISNHLYFYWYRQILGQKVEFLVSFYNNEISEKSEIFDDQFSVERPDGSNFTLKIRSTKLEDSAMYFCASSDGYQETQYFGPGTRLLVL.

This chain joins TRBV5-1 and TRBJ1-1, with D tentatively TRBD1 (5 bases). Germline V gives CDR1 SGHRS, CDR2 YFSETQ. The CDR3 is made up of 16 amino acids. Trimming removed 0 bases at V and 6 bases at J, with 18 bases between. Here the CDR3 reads CASSLAGAGHVSEAFF. CDR3 nucleotide sequence: TGCGCCAGCAGCTTGGCCGGGGCAGGGCACGTATCTGAAGCTTTCTTT.

This clonotype was counted many times. The V call is TRBV20-1, the J call TRBJ2-2; D possibly corresponds to TRBD1 (6 bases). The CDR3 has 15 amino acids. Deletions cut 3 bases from V and 0 bases from J, with 11 bases between. Germline values: CDR1 DFQATT, CDR2 SNEGSKA (reference sequence). CDR3 DNA sequence: TGCAGTGCTAGGCCGGGACAATCGAACACCGGGGAGCTGTTTTTT. Translating gives CSARPGQSNTGELFF.

This clonotype was seen at least ten times. The V call is TRBV12-3 or TRBV12-4, the J call TRBJ1-1; TRBD1 might be the D (5 bases). V lost 6 bases to trimming and J lost 5 bases, with 19 bases between them. There are 15 residues in the CDR3. The CDR3 coding sequence is TGTGCCAGCAGGCTCGGGACGGCACCTCGGACTGAAGCTTTCTTT. Encoded protein: CASRLGTAPRTEAFF.

This clonotype was counted at least ten times. The genes are TRBV6-1 and TRBJ1-1; the D is unclear. Trimming removed 10 bases at V and 5 bases at J, with 11 bases between. CDR3 length: 11 residues. CDR1 is MNHNS and CDR2 is SASEGT in the germline V gene. DNA for the CDR3: TGTGCCACCCTGGGCGGGACTGAAGCTTTCTTT. This translates into CATLGGTEAFF.

The rearrangement uses TRBV20-1 and TRBJ1-1; D is unclear. In germline, CDR1 is DFQATT, CDR2 SNEGSKA (reference sequence). This CDR3 contains 10 residues. CDR3 DNA sequence: TGCAGAGCCCCCATGCAAAAAGCTTTCTTT. Protein: CRAPMQKAFF.

A single count supports this clonotype. This chain joins TRBV5-1 and TRBJ1-1, with D possibly being TRBD1 (5 bases). The CDR3 is made up of 14 amino acids. The germline V gene has CDR1 SGHRS and CDR2 YFSETQ. The ends were cut back, 4 bases at V and 0 bases at J, with 10 bases in the middle. The CDR3 loop reads CASSKGTLNTEAFF. In DNA, the CDR3 is TGCGCCAGCAGCAAAGGGACGCTGAACACTGAAGCTTTCTTT.

This clonotype has a count of ten or more. The gene calls are TRBV19 and TRBJ2-7, with D unresolved. Germline V gene sequence: CDR1 LNHDA, CDR2 SQIVND (reference sequence). Between the trimmed V and J ends, which lost 1 base and 2 bases, there was a span of 9 bases. The CDR3 sequence is 14 residues long. The CDR3 nucleotides read TGTGCCAGTAGTATAGGGCCGGCAGCCTACGAGCAGTACTTC. It is translated as CASSIGPAAYEQYF.

This clonotype showed up just a few times. The V gene is TRBV19, the J gene TRBJ1-2; D call uncertain. The CDR3 is 14 residues long. Per germline, CDR1 LNHDA and CDR2 SQIVND (reference sequence). V was cut by 1 base and J by 2 bases, with 8 bases left in between. The CDR3 spells CASSIVGKNYGYTF. CDR3 bases: TGTGCCAGTAGTATAGTGGGCAAGAACTATGGCTACACCTTC.

The gene calls are TRBV20-1 and TRBJ2-5, with 9 bases matching TRBD2. The V gene's germline CDR1 is DFQATT and CDR2 SNEGSKA (reference sequence). This CDR3 is built from 15 residues. Unmatched junction bases numbered 8, after V lost 2 bases and J lost 4 bases. The CDR3 is CSARHSGRGGETQYF. The CDR3 DNA reads as TGCAGTGCTAGACATAGCGGGAGAGGAGGAGAGACCCAGTACTTC.

This clonotype has only a few counts. This chain joins TRBV15 and TRBJ2-7, with 7 bases aligning to TRBD1. The J segment lost 0 bases and the V segment lost 0 bases, leaving 5 bases of the junction unmatched. Germline CDR1 reads LNHNV; CDR2 reads YYDKDF (reference sequence). CDR3 length equals 16 residues. CDR3 in DNA: TGTGCCACCAGCAGAGACAGACAGGGTGGCTCCTACGAGCAGTACTTC. Encoded protein: CATSRDRQGGSYEQYF.

The V gene is TRBV7-9, the J gene TRBJ2-3; D not certain. This CDR3 comprises 13 residues. The germline V gene encodes CDR1 SEHNR and CDR2 FQNEAQ (reference sequence). V lost 2 bases and J lost 2, with 5 bases in between. The CDR3 DNA reads TGTGCCAGCAGCTTATCCCTCACAGATACGCAGTATTTT. It translates to CASSLSLTDTQYF.

This clonotype showed up many times. This chain links TRBV10-3 with TRBJ1-1; 7 bases match TRBD1. Per the germline V gene, CDR1 is ENHRY and CDR2 is SYGVKD. Trimming at V came to 4 bases and at J to 3 bases, leaving 5 bases not matched to a gene. The CDR3 length is 14 residues. CDR3 sequence reads: CAISVQGWDTEAFF. The CDR3, as DNA: TGTGCCATCAGTGTACAGGGGTGGGACACTGAAGCTTTCTTT.

This clonotype was observed many times. The CDR3 DNA is TGTGCCAGCAGTTACGCTAGGTCGGACGAGCAGTACTTC. It codes for CASSYARSDEQYF. The chain uses TRBV6-6 and TRBJ2-7; no definite D call. Germline V gene lookup returns CDR1 MNHNY and CDR2 SVGAGI (reference sequence). V lost 2 bases and J 5 bases, leaving 10 bases between the germline ends. This CDR3 contains 13 residues.